The 18 T cell receptor beta chains listed next were all sequenced from one sample in a study of shared clonotypes between healthy human individuals. Data came from immunoSEQ multiplex PCR; TCRdb stores just in-frame clones and leaves some out. The sample shows under 550,000 clones, 90% to 96% of them seen only once. The sequenced material came from naive CD4+ T cells sorted from blood. Subset denoted: CD45RA+ positively selected. The receptors derive from a woman aged 30 to 39 in good health.

The genes are TRBV10-2 and TRBJ1-4; perhaps TRBD1 as D (5 bases). The germline V gene encodes CDR1 WSHSY and CDR2 SAAADI. This CDR3 is built from 14 residues. Trimming took 8 bases from V and 0 from J, leaving 10 bases between them. The CDR3 here is CASGGRTTNEKLFF. The CDR3 region has the DNA TGCGCCAGCGGGGGGAGGACAACTAATGAAAAACTGTTTTTT.

The chain couples TRBV7-2 to TRBJ2-7, with 8 bases fitting TRBD2. CDR3 size: 16 residues. The ends lost 4 bases at V and 0 bases at J; junction bases unmatched: 8. Germline CDR1 and CDR2: SGHTA and FQGNSA. In DNA, the CDR3 is TGTGCCAGCAGCTACGGGGGGCGGGAGGTCTCCTACGAGCAGTACTTC. Protein sequence: CASSYGGREVSYEQYF.

This sequence joins TRBV21-1 and TRBJ1-1. TRBV21-1 is a known pseudogene. This CDR3 comprises 16 residues. CDR3 nucleotides: TGTGCCAGCAGCAAATGCGGTAGAGGGTTGAACACTGAAGCTTTCTTT. This codes for CASSKCGRGLNTEAFF.

The chain combines TRBV5-6 with TRBJ2-7; a possible D gene is TRBD1 (6 bases). V lost 2 bases and J 3 bases, leaving 12 bases between the germline ends. Germline V gene sequence: CDR1 SGHDT, CDR2 YYEEEE. The CDR3 spans 14 residues. CDR3 loop: CASSFQDRYYEQYF. CDR3 sequence (DNA): TGTGCCAGCAGCTTCCAGGACAGATACTACGAGCAGTACTTC. Full variable domain (rest looked up from reference TRBV5-6 and TRBJ2-7): DAGVTQSPTHLIKTRGQQVTLRCSPKSGHDTVSWYQQALGQGPQFIFQYYEEEERQRGNFPDRFSGHQFPNYSSELNVNALLLGDSALYLCASSFQDRYYEQYFGPGTRLTVT.

This clone was seen just once. V is TRBV7-2 and J is TRBJ1-1; TRBD1 matches 7 bases. Germline-derived CDR1 and CDR2 are SGHTA and FQGNSA. The V and J ends lost 3 bases and 2 bases, in that order; junction bases with no gene match: 6. The CDR3 runs to 15 residues. CDR3 sequence reads: CASSFYRGRNTEAFF. CDR3 in DNA: TGTGCCAGCAGCTTTTACAGGGGAAGAAACACTGAAGCTTTCTTT.

The CDR3 DNA follows: TGCAGCGTTGAAAGGGAGGACAGGGGCGAGTCTTTCATGGATGAAAAACTGTTTTTT. Translated, it gives CSVEREDRGESFMDEKLFF. V usage is TRBV29-1 and J usage is TRBJ1-4, with 9 bases matching TRBD1. In germline, CDR1 is SQVTM, CDR2 ANQGSEA. The J segment lost 6 bases and the V segment lost 2 bases, leaving 19 bases of the junction unmatched. The CDR3 consists of 19 residues.

The rearrangement links TRBV5-4 to TRBJ2-5; D perhaps matches TRBD2 (6 bases). Germline CDR1 and CDR2: SGHNT and YYREEE (reference sequence). Trimming left V 3 bases short and J 5 bases short, with 17 bases between. There are 15 residues in the CDR3. CDR3 DNA: TGTGCCAGCAGCTCCCTCCCGGGAGTGGTGGAGACCCAGTACTTC. It yields the protein CASSSLPGVVETQYF.

The chain uses TRBV27 and TRBJ1-5; the D gene is possibly TRBD1 (6 bases). The germline V gene has CDR1 MNHEY and CDR2 SMNVEV (reference sequence). The CDR3 contains 17 residues. V was trimmed by 4 bases and J by 3 bases, leaving 19 bases between them. This CDR3 is CASSSWTAVLHNQPQHF. The DNA for the CDR3 is TGTGCCAGCAGTTCCTGGACAGCCGTGTTGCACAATCAGCCCCAGCATTTT.

Concerning this clone itself: A junction end diverges from the germline sequence, so it may reflect a read error. The chain joins TRBV11-2 to TRBJ2-4, with 8 bases matching TRBD1. The CDR3 is 17 residues long. CDR1 SGHAT and CDR2 FQNNGV come from the germline V gene. CDR3 sequence (DNA): TGTGCCAGCAGCCTAGACAGGGGTGTCCTAGCCAAAAACATTCAGTACTTC. Translation: CASSLDRGVLAKNIQYF.

The rearrangement links TRBV2 to TRBJ2-7; no clear D gene. The CDR3 totals 12 residues. From germline, CDR1 is SNHLY and CDR2 FYNNEI. Trimming cost V 7 bases and J 4 bases, with 11 bases left between them. In DNA form, the CDR3 reads TGTGCCAGCACCCAGAGTGGGTACGAGCAGTACTTC. It translates to CASTQSGYEQYF.

The chain employs TRBV19 and TRBJ1-2; D gene unclear. The CDR3 is 14 amino acids. Germline-derived CDR1 and CDR2 are LNHDA and SQIVND (reference sequence). Trimming shortened V by 1 base and J by 7 bases, and 13 bases separated the two germline ends. The CDR3: CASSIATPSGGYTF. For the CDR3, the DNA is TGTGCCAGTAGTATAGCGACACCGTCTGGTGGCTACACCTTC.

This rearrangement joins TRBV7-9 to TRBJ2-1; D unresolved. Germline values: CDR1 SEHNR, CDR2 FQNEAQ (reference sequence). The CDR3 covers 16 residues. Trimming took 3 bases from V and 0 from J, leaving 12 bases between them. CDR3 nucleotides: TGTGCCAGCAGCTTCACCCGTACGAGCTCCTACAATGAGCAGTTCTTC. Encoded protein: CASSFTRTSSYNEQFF.

This clone was seen just once. V usage is TRBV28 and J usage is TRBJ1-2; D is uncertain. The CDR3 consists of 14 residues. V dropped 1 base and J dropped 4 bases, with 10 bases sitting between them. The V gene's germline CDR1 is MDHEN and CDR2 SYDVKM. In DNA, the CDR3 is TGTGCCAGCAGTTTATTAACAGACGGCTATGGCTACACCTTC. It specifies CASSLLTDGYGYTF.

This chain uses TRBV6-5 with TRBJ2-7; D is unclear. CDR1 and CDR2 from the germline V gene are MNHEY and SVGAGI. This CDR3 contains 16 residues. Deletions cut 4 bases from V and 7 bases from J, with 23 bases between. The CDR3 spells CASSSTPPRYALEQYF. CDR3 bases: TGTGCCAGCAGTTCCACGCCGCCGCGTTACGCTTTGGAGCAGTACTTC.

The gene calls are TRBV29-1 and TRBJ2-7, with D perhaps TRBD1 (5 bases). Germline V lookup: CDR1 SQVTM, CDR2 ANQGSEA. The germline V and J ends were trimmed by 0 bases and 2 bases, with 11 bases remaining between them. The CDR3 runs to 14 residues. The CDR3 nucleotides are TGCAGCGTTGAAGATACAGGCGACCCCTACGAGCAGTACTTC. This translates into CSVEDTGDPYEQYF.

This chain connects TRBV7-8 to TRBJ2-5; a possible D gene is TRBD1 (6 bases). The CDR3 runs 15 residues. Germline CDR1 SGHVS, CDR2 FQNEAQ. The V end lost 5 bases, the J end lost 1 base, and 14 bases lay between the germline ends. CDR3 in amino acids: CASSHKRTAQETQYF. For the CDR3, the DNA is TGTGCCAGCAGCCATAAAAGGACAGCCCAAGAGACCCAGTACTTC.

The rearrangement joins TRBV10-3 to TRBJ2-5, with D possibly matching TRBD2 (6 bases). V was cut by 6 bases and J by 2 bases, with 10 bases left in between. CDR1 is ENHRY and CDR2 is SYGVKD in the germline V gene. The CDR3 loop spans 13 amino acids. The CDR3 nucleotides read TGTGCCATCAGCCTTAGCGGTCAAGAGACCCAGTACTTC. This sequence encodes CAISLSGQETQYF.

The chain uses TRBV29-1 and TRBJ2-5; a weak D match, TRBD2 (6 bases). The V end was cut by 7 bases, the J end by 1 base, with 16 bases between. Germline CDR1 and CDR2: SQVTM and ANQGSEA. CDR3 length: 14 residues. The CDR3 spells CSAPTLGGQETQYF. For the CDR3, the DNA is TGCAGCGCTCCCACATTGGGGGGCCAAGAGACCCAGTACTTC. Complete variable domain (other parts from reference TRBV29-1 and TRBJ2-5): SAVISQKPSRDICQRGTSLTIQCQVDSQVTMMFWYRQQPGQSLTLIATANQGSEATYESGFVIDKFPISRPNLTFSTLTVSNMSPEDSSIYLCSAPTLGGQETQYFGPGTRLLVL.